The 30 T cell receptor beta chains below come from one sample, sequenced in a study of metastatic and nonmetastatic thyroid tumors. Patients underwent thyroid surgery, and none had received any treatment before it. TCRdb redid the clone calls on the PCR reads using MiXCR. This sample yields 37,000 or so clones, of which approximately 17% are seen a single time; 5% to 8% belongs to the top ten. The sequencing sample was made of blood. The receptors here all came from a male donor with papillary thyroid cancer or a benign thyroid nodule (not recorded which). Some clones in this sample may be carry-over from other donors' samples.

This clone was seen ten or more times. The rearrangement joins TRBV18 to TRBJ1-4; D not resolved. CDR1 KGHSH and CDR2 LQKENI come from the germline V gene. V lost 2 bases, J lost 5 bases, and 9 bases lay in between. This CDR3 spans 14 amino acids. The chain's CDR3 is CASSPSMGNEKLFF. The CDR3, as DNA: TGTGCCAGCTCACCAAGTATGGGGAATGAAAAACTGTTTTTT.

In regard to this clone: The same CDR3 arises from other DNA sequences in this sample as well. V gene TRBV7-3 combines with J gene TRBJ2-3; 7 bases map to TRBD2. CDR1 is SGHTA, CDR2 FQGTGA, per germline. This CDR3 region has 15 residues. Trimming cost V 2 bases and J 6 bases; bases outside gene matches: 8. In nucleotides, the CDR3 is TGTGCCAGCAGCTTAGGTGCGGGGGTGGAGGATACGCAGTATTTT. Protein: CASSLGAGVEDTQYF.

The genes are TRBV5-1 and TRBJ2-2; maybe TRBD1 (5 bases). V was trimmed by 5 bases and J by 2 bases, leaving 13 bases between them. The CDR3 runs 15 residues. Germline CDR1 is SGHRS and CDR2 is YFSETQ. CDR3 nucleotide sequence: TGCGCCAGCAGTAAACAGGTAGAAAACACCGGGGAGCTGTTTTTT. Translated: CASSKQVENTGELFF. The full variable domain, its missing parts supplied by reference TRBV5-1 and TRBJ2-2, is KAGVTQTPRYLIKTRGQQVTLSCSPISGHRSVSWYQQTPGQGLQFLFEYFSETQRNKGNFPGRFSGRQFSNSRSEMNVSTLELGDSALYLCASSKQVENTGELFFGEGSRLTVL.

The gene calls are TRBV5-4 and TRBJ1-3; D possibly corresponds to TRBD1 (6 bases). There are 15 residues in the CDR3. V lost 4 bases to trimming and J lost 4 bases, with 15 bases between them. The germline CDR1 and CDR2 sequences are SGHNT and YYREEE (reference sequence). As DNA, the CDR3 is TGTGCCAGCAGCCAATCAGGGGTAAAGGGAAACACCATATATTTT. Amino acid sequence: CASSQSGVKGNTIYF.

This chain uses TRBV6-1 with TRBJ2-1; TRBD2 aligns across 8 bases. The junction had 8 bases not matched to a gene; V was cut back by 4 bases and J by 6 bases. CDR1 MNHNS and CDR2 SASEGT come from the germline V gene. The CDR3 loop spans 15 amino acids. CDR3 sequence reads: CASSVYSGDLNEQFF. In DNA, the CDR3 is TGTGCCAGCAGTGTCTATAGCGGGGACCTCAATGAGCAGTTCTTC.

This clone was counted many times. With a much larger clone just one base away, this may be a read error. V usage is TRBV12-3 or TRBV12-4 and J usage is TRBJ1-6; D may be TRBD1 (5 bases). CDR3 length: 14 amino acids. CDR3 region: CASILALGVSPLHF. The CDR3 DNA is TGTGCCAGCATTTTAGCGCTAGGGGTTTCACCCCTCCACTTT.

This chain connects TRBV20-1 to TRBJ2-7; D not certain. Germline V lookup: CDR1 DFQATT, CDR2 SNEGSKA (reference sequence). CDR3 length: 17 residues. V dropped 0 bases and J dropped 7 bases, with 25 bases sitting between them. CDR3 coding DNA: TGCAGTGCTAGAGATCTGAGAGGAGCCATTACAAGGTTTGAGCAGTACTTC. Translation: CSARDLRGAITRFEQYF.

About this clone: Being one base from a much bigger clone, this may be a read error. CDR3 DNA: TGCAGCGTTGAACGAGGCCCTCAGGGAGGGGAGCAGTTCTTC. The encoded protein is CSVERGPQGGEQFF. This rearrangement joins TRBV29-1 to TRBJ2-1; 7 bases line up with TRBD2. V lost 2 bases, J lost 10 bases, and 11 bases stayed unmatched. There are 14 residues in the CDR3. CDR1 and CDR2 (germline): SQVTM, ANQGSEA.

As regards this clone: As the CDR3 is not closed by the conserved phenylalanine or tryptophan, this likely results from a read error. This chain uses TRBV20-1 with TRBJ2-7; D is unresolved. Deletions cut 4 bases from V and 9 bases from J, with 25 bases between. The CDR3 spans 15 residues. Germline V gene data show CDR1 as DFQATT and CDR2 as SNEGSKA (reference sequence). The CDR3 region is CSAIDVLGSSRLQYS. The CDR3 nucleotides are TGCAGTGCTATAGACGTCCTGGGATCTTCCAGGTTGCAGTACTCC.

This clone was observed at least ten times. The V and J genes are TRBV12-3 or TRBV12-4 and TRBJ2-5, with 11 bases that match TRBD2. V lost 3 bases and J lost 0; bases outside the gene matches: 3. This CDR3 has 16 residues. The CDR3 loop reads CASSLLAGGHQETQYF. In nucleotides, the CDR3 is TGTGCCAGCAGTTTGCTAGCGGGGGGACACCAAGAGACCCAGTACTTC.

In its sample, this clone is medium-sized. V gene TRBV6-4 combines with J gene TRBJ2-3, with unresolved D. Looked up from germline, CDR1 is MRHNA and CDR2 is SNTAGT. CDR3 length: 13 residues. V lost 2 bases to trimming and J lost 5 bases, with 8 bases between them. CDR3 in DNA: TGTGCCAGCAGTGACAGGGCGGTAGATACGCAGTATTTT. Translated: CASSDRAVDTQYF.

In its sample, this clone was seen a few times. One end of the junction does not line up with germline, which may come from a read error. The CDR3 sequence: CASILYSVEETQYF. In nucleotides, the CDR3 is TGTGCCAGCATTTTATACAGTGTAGAGGAGACCCAGTACTTC. This rearrangement joins TRBV28 to TRBJ2-5; D is uncertain. The V gene's germline CDR1 is MDHEN and CDR2 SYDVKM. The CDR3 has 14 amino acids.

The sample holds many counts of this clone. J is TRBJ1-4 and V is TRBV12-3 or TRBV12-4; TRBD1 agrees at 8 bases. The J segment lost 3 bases and the V segment lost 6 bases, leaving 3 bases of the junction unmatched. This CDR3 has 14 residues. The CDR3 spells CASRYRGANEKLFF. CDR3 nucleotide sequence: TGTGCCAGCAGGTACAGGGGGGCTAATGAAAAACTGTTTTTT.

Ten or more counts support this clone. The J gene is TRBJ2-5, the V gene TRBV20-1, with 12 bases lining up with TRBD2. Germline assignment: CDR1 DFQATT and CDR2 SNEGSKA (reference sequence). J was trimmed by 3 bases and V by 3 bases; bases with no gene match: 8. CDR3 length: 16 residues. CDR3 nucleotides: TGCAGTGCTAGGTTGACTAGCGGGAGATTAGAAGAGACCCAGTACTTC. This sequence encodes CSARLTSGRLEETQYF.

The sample holds a few counts of this clone. No conserved phenylalanine or tryptophan ends this CDR3, so it is likely a read error. This chain connects TRBV6-2 or TRBV6-3 to TRBJ2-1; D is perhaps TRBD1 or TRBD2 (6 bases each). The ends were cut back, 4 bases at V and 7 bases at J, with 23 bases in the middle. The CDR3 is 17 amino acids. The germline V gene encodes CDR1 MNHEY and CDR2 SVGEGT. In nucleotides, the CDR3 is TGTGCCAGCAGTTTGACAGTGGCTAGCTGGAGGGGGAATGAGCAGTTCTCC. It is translated as CASSLTVASWRGNEQFS.

A remark on this clone: The germline gene is not matched at one end of the junction; a read error may be the cause. The chain recombines TRBV25-1 with TRBJ1-5, with unresolved D. Germline V gene sequence: CDR1 MGHDK, CDR2 SYGVNS. This CDR3 comprises 14 residues. CDR3 coding DNA: TGTGCCATCAGTGATCGGCAGAGGGAACAGCCCCAGCATTTT. The encoded protein is CAISDRQREQPQHF.

This clone was recorded many times. Other DNA sequences in this sample translate to the same CDR3. V gene TRBV18 combines with J gene TRBJ2-3, with D uncertain. The germline V gene encodes CDR1 KGHSH and CDR2 LQKENI. The CDR3 has 14 residues. V dropped 1 base and J dropped 2 bases, with 7 bases sitting between them. The CDR3: CASSPRRSTDTQYF. The DNA of the CDR3 is TGTGCCAGCTCACCACGCCGCTCCACAGATACGCAGTATTTT.

In this sample, this clone turned up many times. The chain joins TRBV11-2 to TRBJ2-2, with a tentative D call TRBD2 (6 bases). This CDR3 is 15 amino acids long. Germline V CDR1 and CDR2: SGHAT, FQNNGV. V was pared by 11 bases and J by 2 bases, with 18 bases between. The CDR3 region has the DNA TGTGCCGGTGCCCGGAGGGCCCCAAACACCGGGGAGCTGTTTTTT. It yields the protein CAGARRAPNTGELFF.

This clone was counted at least ten times. The chain couples TRBV12-3 or TRBV12-4 to TRBJ1-5; perhaps TRBD1 as D (5 bases). V was shortened by 5 bases and J by 4 bases, with 12 bases between the two germline ends. The CDR3 is 14 residues long. The CDR3, as DNA: TGTGCCAGCAGTCCCCGGGACGGTAATCAGCCCCAGCATTTT. This codes for CASSPRDGNQPQHF.

This clone was observed at least ten times. The CDR3 sequence is CASSWSSGNTIYF. CDR3 DNA: TGCGCCAGCAGCTGGAGCTCTGGAAACACCATATATTTT. V gene TRBV5-1 combines with J gene TRBJ1-3; D is undetermined. Germline CDR1 reads SGHRS; CDR2 reads YFSETQ. The V gene lost 3 bases and the J gene lost 0 bases, with 4 bases spanning the gap. This CDR3 comprises 13 residues.

This clone was counted between two and nine times. The chain carries TRBV6-1 and TRBJ2-1, with D hard to call. Germline V gene lookup returns CDR1 MNHNS and CDR2 SASEGT. Trimming shortened V by 3 bases and J by 6 bases, and 15 bases separated the two germline ends. The CDR3 is 15 residues long. CDR3 protein: CASSDGHSLPNEQFF. The CDR3 DNA follows: TGTGCCAGCAGTGATGGGCACAGCCTTCCCAATGAGCAGTTCTTC.

The chain has TRBV12-3 or TRBV12-4 and TRBJ1-5, with D maybe TRBD1 (6 bases). The V end lost 9 bases, the J end lost 4 bases, and 13 bases lay between the germline ends. This CDR3 is built from 13 residues. In nucleotides, the CDR3 is TGTGCCAGTCGTCGGGGGCTTAATCAGCCCCAGCATTTT. Translating it yields CASRRGLNQPQHF.

This clone was counted ten times or more. The V gene is TRBV14, the J gene TRBJ2-5; TRBD2 aligns across 8 bases. The length of the CDR3 is 20 residues. The germline V gene encodes CDR1 SGHDN and CDR2 FVKESK. V was clipped by 3 bases and J by 2 bases; unmatched bases: 20. The CDR3 loop is CASSQDRLFRGGRYQETQYF. CDR3 DNA sequence: TGTGCCAGCAGCCAGGACCGTCTCTTTCGCGGCGGGAGGTATCAAGAGACCCAGTACTTC.

This clone has a count of ten or more. The J gene is TRBJ2-5, the V gene TRBV27; D may be TRBD1 or TRBD2 (5 bases each). CDR3 length equals 14 residues. With 4 bases removed from V and 8 bases from J, the gap between germline ends came to 17 bases. Germline CDR1 reads MNHEY; CDR2 reads SMNVEV (reference sequence). CDR3 protein: CASSSTGTTRTQYF. In DNA form, the CDR3 reads TGTGCCAGCAGTTCGACCGGGACCACCAGAACCCAGTACTTC.

This clone was observed a few times. The CDR3 DNA reads TGTGCCAGCAGCTTAAGTGGACCCCGGGGACTGGGAAGCTCCTACAATGAGCAGTTCTTC. Its protein is CASSLSGPRGLGSSYNEQFF. The chain has TRBV7-9 and TRBJ2-1; maybe TRBD2 (6 bases). This CDR3 region has 20 residues. V was trimmed by 2 bases and J by 0 bases, leaving 23 bases between them. Germline CDR1 and CDR2: SEHNR and FQNEAQ (reference sequence).

In its sample, this clone was seen many times. The V and J genes are TRBV12-3 or TRBV12-4 and TRBJ1-6; no reliable D call. This CDR3 region has 14 residues. V was shortened by 1 base and J by 9 bases, with 10 bases between the two germline ends. CDR3 sequence reads: CASSLDSSSSPLHF. In DNA form, the CDR3 reads TGTGCCAGCAGTTTAGACAGTTCCTCTTCACCCCTCCACTTT.

This clone was found many times. This sequence joins TRBV2 and TRBJ1-5; D is perhaps TRBD1 (5 bases). V was trimmed by 2 bases and J by 6 bases, leaving 11 bases between them. The CDR3 covers 14 residues. Germline CDR1 SNHLY, CDR2 FYNNEI. The CDR3 region is CASSELRGTQPQHF. CDR3 nucleotide sequence: TGTGCCAGCAGTGAATTAAGGGGAACTCAGCCCCAGCATTTT.

This clone was seen a handful of times. This could be a read error, since a much larger clone is one nucleotide away. The chain employs TRBV5-6 and TRBJ2-7; tentatively, D is TRBD1 (5 bases). The CDR3 loop spans 15 amino acids. V was trimmed by 4 bases and J by 4 bases, leaving 18 bases between them. Germline loops: CDR1 SGHDT, CDR2 YYEEEE. The DNA of the CDR3 is TGTGCCAGCAGCCCTACAGGCGACCCCATATACGAGCAGTACTTC. This sequence encodes CASSPTGDPIYEQYF.

This sequence joins TRBV11-2 and TRBJ2-3, with D uncertain. The CDR3 has 15 residues. Trimming took off 1 base at V and 6 bases at J, with 14 bases between the two ends. Germline CDR1 is SGHAT and CDR2 is FQNNGV. The CDR3 DNA is TGTGCCAGCAGCTTAGTAGGCAACACGCGGGATACGCAGTATTTT. Its translation: CASSLVGNTRDTQYF.

The V gene is TRBV20-1, the J gene TRBJ1-1; D perhaps matches TRBD1 (6 bases). The CDR3 extends over 14 amino acids. V was shortened by 0 bases and J by 4 bases, with 12 bases between the two germline ends. Germline CDR1 is DFQATT and CDR2 is SNEGSKA (reference sequence). In nucleotides, the CDR3 is TGCAGTGCTAGAGACGACAGGATGGGCACTGAAGCTTTCTTT. This translates into CSARDDRMGTEAFF.